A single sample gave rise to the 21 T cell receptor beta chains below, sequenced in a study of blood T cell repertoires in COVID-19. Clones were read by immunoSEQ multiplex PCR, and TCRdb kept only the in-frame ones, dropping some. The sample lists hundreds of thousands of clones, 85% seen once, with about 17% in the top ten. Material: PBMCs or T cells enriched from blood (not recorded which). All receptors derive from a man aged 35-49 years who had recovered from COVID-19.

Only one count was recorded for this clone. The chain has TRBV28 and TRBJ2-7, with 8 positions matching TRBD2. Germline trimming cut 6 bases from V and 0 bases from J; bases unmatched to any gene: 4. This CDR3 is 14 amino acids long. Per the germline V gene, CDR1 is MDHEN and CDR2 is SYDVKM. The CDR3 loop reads CASSLRGGSYEQYF. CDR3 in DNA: TGTGCCAGCAGCCTCCGGGGGGGCTCCTACGAGCAGTACTTC.

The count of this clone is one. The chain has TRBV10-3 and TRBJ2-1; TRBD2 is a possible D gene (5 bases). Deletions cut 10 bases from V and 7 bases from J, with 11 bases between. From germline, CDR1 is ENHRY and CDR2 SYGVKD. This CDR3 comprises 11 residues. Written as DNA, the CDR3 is TGTGCCACCCTGACGGGAAATGAGCAGTTCTTC. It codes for CATLTGNEQFF.

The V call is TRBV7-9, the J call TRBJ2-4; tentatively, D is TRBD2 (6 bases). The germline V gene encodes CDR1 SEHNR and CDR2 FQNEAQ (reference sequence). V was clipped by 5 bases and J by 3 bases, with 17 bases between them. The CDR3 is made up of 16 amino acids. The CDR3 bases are TGTGCCAGCAGCCGATCGACTAGTGGGGTCAAAAACATTCAGTACTTC. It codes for CASSRSTSGVKNIQYF.

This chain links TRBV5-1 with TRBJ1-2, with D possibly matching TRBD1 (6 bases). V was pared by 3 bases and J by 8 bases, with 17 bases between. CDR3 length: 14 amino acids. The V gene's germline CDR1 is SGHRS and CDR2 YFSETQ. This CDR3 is CASSSQGGFSGYTF. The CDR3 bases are TGCGCCAGCAGCTCACAAGGGGGTTTTTCCGGCTACACCTTC. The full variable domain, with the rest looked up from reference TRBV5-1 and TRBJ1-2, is KAGVTQTPRYLIKTRGQQVTLSCSPISGHRSVSWYQQTPGQGLQFLFEYFSETQRNKGNFPGRFSGRQFSNSRSEMNVSTLELGDSALYLCASSSQGGFSGYTFGSGTRLTVV.

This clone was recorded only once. Here the CDR3 reads CASRKGVEETQYF. For the CDR3, the DNA is TGCGCCAGCAGAAAGGGGGTTGAAGAGACCCAGTACTTC. The chain couples TRBV5-1 to TRBJ2-5; a weak D match, TRBD1 (6 bases). In germline, CDR1 is SGHRS, CDR2 YFSETQ. The ends were cut back, 5 bases at V and 3 bases at J, with 11 bases in the middle. This CDR3 has 13 amino acids.

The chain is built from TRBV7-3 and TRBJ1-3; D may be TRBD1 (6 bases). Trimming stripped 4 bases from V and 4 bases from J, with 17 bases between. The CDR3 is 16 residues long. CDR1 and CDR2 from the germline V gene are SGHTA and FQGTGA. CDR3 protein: CASSYRDISPGNTIYF. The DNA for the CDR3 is TGTGCCAGCAGCTACCGGGACATCTCCCCCGGAAACACCATATATTTT.

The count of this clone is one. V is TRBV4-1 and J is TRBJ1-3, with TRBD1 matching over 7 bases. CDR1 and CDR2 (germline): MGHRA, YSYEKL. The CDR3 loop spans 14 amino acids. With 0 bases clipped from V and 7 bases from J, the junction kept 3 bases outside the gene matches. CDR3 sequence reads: CASSQDSRGNTIYF. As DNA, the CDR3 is TGCGCCAGCAGCCAAGATTCCAGGGGGAACACCATATATTTT.

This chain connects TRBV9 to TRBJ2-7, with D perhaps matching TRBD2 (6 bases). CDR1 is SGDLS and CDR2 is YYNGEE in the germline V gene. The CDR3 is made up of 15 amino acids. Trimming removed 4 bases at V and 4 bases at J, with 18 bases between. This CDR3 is CASSPRGAPEYEQYF. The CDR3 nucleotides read TGTGCCAGCAGCCCCCGCGGGGCGCCCGAATACGAGCAGTACTTC.

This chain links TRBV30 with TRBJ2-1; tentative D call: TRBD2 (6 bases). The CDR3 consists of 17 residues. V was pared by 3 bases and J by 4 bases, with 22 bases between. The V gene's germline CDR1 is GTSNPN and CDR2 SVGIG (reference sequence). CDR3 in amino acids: CAWRTRDFPDVYNEQFF. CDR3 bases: TGTGCCTGGAGGACGAGGGACTTTCCGGACGTATACAATGAGCAGTTCTTC.

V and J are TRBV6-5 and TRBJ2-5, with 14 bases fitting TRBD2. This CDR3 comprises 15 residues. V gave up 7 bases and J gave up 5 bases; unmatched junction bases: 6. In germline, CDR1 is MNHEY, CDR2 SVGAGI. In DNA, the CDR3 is TGTGCCAGCAACGGACTAGCGGGAGGTGGGGAGACCCAGTACTTC. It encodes CASNGLAGGGETQYF.

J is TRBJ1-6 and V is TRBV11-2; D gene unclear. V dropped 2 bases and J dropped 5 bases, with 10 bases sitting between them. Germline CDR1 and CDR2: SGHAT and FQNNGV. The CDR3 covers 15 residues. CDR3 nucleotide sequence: TGTGCCAGCAGCTTAAGGCGGCCGGATAATTCACCCCTCCACTTT. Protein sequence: CASSLRRPDNSPLHF. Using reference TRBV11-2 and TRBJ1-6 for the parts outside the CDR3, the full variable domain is EAGVAQSPRYKIIEKRQSVAFWCNPISGHATLYWYQQILGQGPKLLIQFQNNGVVDDSQLPKDRFSAERLKGVDSTLKIQPAKLEDSAVYLCASSLRRPDNSPLHFGNGTRLTVT.

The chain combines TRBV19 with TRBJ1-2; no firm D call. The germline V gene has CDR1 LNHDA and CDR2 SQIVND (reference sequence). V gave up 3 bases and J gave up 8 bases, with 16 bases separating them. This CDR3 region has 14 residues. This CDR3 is CASSMTGASSGYTF. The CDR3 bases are TGTGCCAGTAGTATGACCGGAGCCTCTTCAGGCTACACCTTC. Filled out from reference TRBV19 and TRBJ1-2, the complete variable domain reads DGGITQSPKYLFRKEGQNVTLSCEQNLNHDAMYWYRQDPGQGLRLIYYSQIVNDFQKGDIAEGYSVSREKKESFPLTVTSAQKNPTAFYLCASSMTGASSGYTFGSGTRLTVV.

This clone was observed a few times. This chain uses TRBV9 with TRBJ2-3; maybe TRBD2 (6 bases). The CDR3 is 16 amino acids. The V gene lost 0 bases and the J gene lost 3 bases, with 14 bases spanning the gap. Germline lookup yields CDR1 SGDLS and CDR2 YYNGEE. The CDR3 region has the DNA TGTGCCAGCAGCGTAGGAGGGGCGGGAACGACAGATACGCAGTATTTT. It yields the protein CASSVGGAGTTDTQYF.

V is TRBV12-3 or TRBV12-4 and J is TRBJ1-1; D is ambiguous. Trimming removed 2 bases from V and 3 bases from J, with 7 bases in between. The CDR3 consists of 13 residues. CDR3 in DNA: TGTGCCAGCAGTTTAAAGAGGGACACTGAAGCTTTCTTT. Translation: CASSLKRDTEAFF.

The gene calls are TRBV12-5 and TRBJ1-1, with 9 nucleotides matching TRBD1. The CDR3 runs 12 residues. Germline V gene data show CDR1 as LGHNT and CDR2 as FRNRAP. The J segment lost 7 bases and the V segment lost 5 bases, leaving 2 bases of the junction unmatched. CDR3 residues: CASGLGQGEAFF. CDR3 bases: TGTGCTAGTGGTCTGGGACAGGGTGAAGCTTTCTTT.

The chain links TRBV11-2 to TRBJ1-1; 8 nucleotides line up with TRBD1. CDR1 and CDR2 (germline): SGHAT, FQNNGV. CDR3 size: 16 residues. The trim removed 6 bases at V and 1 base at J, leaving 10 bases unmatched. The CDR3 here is CASSAGQGRANTEAFF. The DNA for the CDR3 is TGTGCCAGCAGTGCCGGACAGGGACGGGCGAACACTGAAGCTTTCTTT.

The CDR3 reads CASSLEGAEWDTEAFF. In nucleotides, the CDR3 is TGCGCCAGCAGCTTGGAGGGAGCAGAATGGGACACTGAAGCTTTCTTT. V usage is TRBV5-1 and J usage is TRBJ1-1; D remains ambiguous. V lost 0 bases and J lost 3, with 15 bases in between. Germline V gene sequence: CDR1 SGHRS, CDR2 YFSETQ. This CDR3 spans 16 amino acids.

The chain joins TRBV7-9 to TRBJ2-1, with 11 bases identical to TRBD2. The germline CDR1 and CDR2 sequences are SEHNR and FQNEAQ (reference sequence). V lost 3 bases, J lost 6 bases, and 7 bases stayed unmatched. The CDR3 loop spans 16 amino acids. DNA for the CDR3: TGTGCCAGCAGCTTGGTAGCGGGAGGGCACCGCAATGAGCAGTTCTTC. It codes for CASSLVAGGHRNEQFF.

In DNA form, the CDR3 reads TGTGCCAGCAGCTTAGAGCAGGGATCCTACAATGAGCAGTTCTTC. Encoded protein: CASSLEQGSYNEQFF. The V and J genes are TRBV11-3 and TRBJ2-1; maybe TRBD1 (5 bases). The V end lost 0 bases, the J end lost 1 base, and 7 bases lay between the germline ends. The CDR3 contains 15 residues. CDR1 and CDR2 (germline): SGHNT, YENEEA.

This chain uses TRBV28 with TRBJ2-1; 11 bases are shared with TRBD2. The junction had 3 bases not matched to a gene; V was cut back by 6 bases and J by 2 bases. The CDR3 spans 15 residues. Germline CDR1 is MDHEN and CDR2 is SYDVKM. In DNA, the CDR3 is TGTGCCAGCAGCCTTAGCGGGAGGGCCTACAATGAGCAGTTCTTC. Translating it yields CASSLSGRAYNEQFF. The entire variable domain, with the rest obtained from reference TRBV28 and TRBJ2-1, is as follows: DVKVTQSSRYLVKRTGEKVFLECVQDMDHENMFWYRQDPGLGLRLIYFSYDVKMKEKGDIPEGYSVSREKKERFSLILESASTNQTSMYLCASSLSGRAYNEQFFGPGTRLTVL.

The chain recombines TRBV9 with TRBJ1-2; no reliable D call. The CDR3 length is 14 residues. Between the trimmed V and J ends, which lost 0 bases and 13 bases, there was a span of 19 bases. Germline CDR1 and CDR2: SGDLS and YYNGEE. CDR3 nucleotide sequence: TGTGCCAGCAGCGTAGGTAGCGGCCAGGCGGGGTGCACCTTC. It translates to CASSVGSGQAGCTF.